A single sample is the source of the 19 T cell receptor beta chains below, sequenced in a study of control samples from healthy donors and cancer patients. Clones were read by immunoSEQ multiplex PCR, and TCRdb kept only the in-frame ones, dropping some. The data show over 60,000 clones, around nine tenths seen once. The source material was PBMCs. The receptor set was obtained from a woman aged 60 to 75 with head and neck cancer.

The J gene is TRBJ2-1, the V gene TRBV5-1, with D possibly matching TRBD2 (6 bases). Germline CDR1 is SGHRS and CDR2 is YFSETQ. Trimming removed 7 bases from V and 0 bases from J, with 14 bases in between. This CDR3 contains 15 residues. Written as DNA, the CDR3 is TGCGCCAGCCTTCGAGGCGGGACCTCCTACAATGAGCAGTTCTTC. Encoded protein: CASLRGGTSYNEQFF. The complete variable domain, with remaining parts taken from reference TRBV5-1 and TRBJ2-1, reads KAGVTQTPRYLIKTRGQQVTLSCSPISGHRSVSWYQQTPGQGLQFLFEYFSETQRNKGNFPGRFSGRQFSNSRSEMNVSTLELGDSALYLCASLRGGTSYNEQFFGPGTRLTVL.

The DNA for the CDR3 is TGTGCCAGCATCCTAAGCGGGGGTAGCTCCTACAATGAGCAGTTCTTC. Encoded protein: CASILSGGSSYNEQFF. This chain uses TRBV27 with TRBJ2-1; 8 nucleotides align to TRBD2. The CDR3 has 16 residues. CDR1 MNHEY and CDR2 SMNVEV come from the germline V gene (reference sequence). The V and J ends lost 7 bases and 0 bases, in that order; junction bases with no gene match: 8.

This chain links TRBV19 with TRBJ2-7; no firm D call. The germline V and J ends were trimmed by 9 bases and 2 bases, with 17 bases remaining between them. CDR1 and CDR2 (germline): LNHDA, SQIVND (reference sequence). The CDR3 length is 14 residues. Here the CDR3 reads CARAFISRAYEQYF. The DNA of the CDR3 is TGTGCCAGGGCCTTCATTAGCAGAGCCTACGAGCAGTACTTC.

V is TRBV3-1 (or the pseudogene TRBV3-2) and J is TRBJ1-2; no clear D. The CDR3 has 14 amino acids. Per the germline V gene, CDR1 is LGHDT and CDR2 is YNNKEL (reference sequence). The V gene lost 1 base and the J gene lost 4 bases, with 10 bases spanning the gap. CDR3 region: CASSQVAVGYGYTF. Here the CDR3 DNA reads TGTGCCAGCAGCCAAGTAGCTGTGGGCTATGGCTACACCTTC.

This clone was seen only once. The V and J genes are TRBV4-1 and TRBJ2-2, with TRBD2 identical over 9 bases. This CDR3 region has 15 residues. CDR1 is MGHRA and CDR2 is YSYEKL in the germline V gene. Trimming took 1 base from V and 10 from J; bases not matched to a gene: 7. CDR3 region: CASSQGLAGVQELFF. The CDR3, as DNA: TGCGCCAGCAGCCAAGGTTTAGCGGGAGTTCAGGAGCTGTTTTTT.

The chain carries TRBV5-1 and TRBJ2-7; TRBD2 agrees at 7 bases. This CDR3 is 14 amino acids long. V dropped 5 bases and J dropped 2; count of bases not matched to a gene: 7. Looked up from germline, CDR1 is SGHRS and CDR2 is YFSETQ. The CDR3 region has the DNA TGCGCCAGCAGTGAGGGAGGGCCGCCCTACGAGCAGTACTTC. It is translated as CASSEGGPPYEQYF.

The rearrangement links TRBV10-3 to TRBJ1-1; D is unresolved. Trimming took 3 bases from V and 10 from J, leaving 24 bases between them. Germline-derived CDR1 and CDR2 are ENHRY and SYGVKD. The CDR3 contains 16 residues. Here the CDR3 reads CAISDSRLGSGEGAFF. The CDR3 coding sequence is TGTGCCATCAGTGACTCCAGACTGGGGTCGGGTGAGGGAGCTTTCTTT.

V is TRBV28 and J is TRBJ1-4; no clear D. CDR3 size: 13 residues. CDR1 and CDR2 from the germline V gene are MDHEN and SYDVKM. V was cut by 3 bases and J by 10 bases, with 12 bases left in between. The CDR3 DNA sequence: TGTGCCAGCAGTTTTAGAAAACCTGGAAAACTGTTTTTT. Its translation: CASSFRKPGKLFF.

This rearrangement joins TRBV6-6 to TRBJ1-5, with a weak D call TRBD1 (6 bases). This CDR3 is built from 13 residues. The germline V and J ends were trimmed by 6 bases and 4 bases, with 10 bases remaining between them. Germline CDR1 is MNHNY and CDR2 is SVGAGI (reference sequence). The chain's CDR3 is CASRPGANQPQHF. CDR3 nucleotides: TGTGCCAGCAGGCCAGGGGCTAATCAGCCCCAGCATTTT.

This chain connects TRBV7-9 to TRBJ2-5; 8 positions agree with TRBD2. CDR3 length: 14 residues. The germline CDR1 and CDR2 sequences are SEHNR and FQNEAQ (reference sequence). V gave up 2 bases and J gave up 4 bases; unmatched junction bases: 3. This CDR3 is CASSLRGGVETQYF. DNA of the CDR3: TGTGCCAGCAGCTTACGGGGGGGCGTAGAGACCCAGTACTTC.

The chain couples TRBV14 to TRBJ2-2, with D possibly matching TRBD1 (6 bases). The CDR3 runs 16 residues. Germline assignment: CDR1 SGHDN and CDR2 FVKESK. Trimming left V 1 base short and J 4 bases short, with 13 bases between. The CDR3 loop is CASSQGKTGITGELFF. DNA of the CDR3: TGTGCCAGCAGCCAAGGAAAGACAGGAATCACCGGGGAGCTGTTTTTT.

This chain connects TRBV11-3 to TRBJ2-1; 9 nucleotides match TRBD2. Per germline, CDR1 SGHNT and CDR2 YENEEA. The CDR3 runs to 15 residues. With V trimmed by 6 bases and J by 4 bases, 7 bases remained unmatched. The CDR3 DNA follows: TGTGCCAGCAGTACACGGACTAGCGTTTACAATGAGCAGTTCTTC. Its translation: CASSTRTSVYNEQFF.

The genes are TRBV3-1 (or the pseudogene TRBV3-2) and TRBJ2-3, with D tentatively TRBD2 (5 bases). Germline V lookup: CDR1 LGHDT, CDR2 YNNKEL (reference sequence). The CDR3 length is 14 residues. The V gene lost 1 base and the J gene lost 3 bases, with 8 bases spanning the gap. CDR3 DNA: TGTGCCAGCAGCCAAGTTTCGGGGACAGATACGCAGTATTTT. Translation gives CASSQVSGTDTQYF.

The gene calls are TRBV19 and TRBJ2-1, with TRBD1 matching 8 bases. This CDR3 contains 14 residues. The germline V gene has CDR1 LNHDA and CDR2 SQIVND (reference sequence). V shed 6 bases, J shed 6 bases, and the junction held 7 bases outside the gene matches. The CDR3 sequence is CASSADRVRNEQFF. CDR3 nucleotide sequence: TGTGCCAGTAGCGCGGACAGGGTCCGCAATGAGCAGTTCTTC.

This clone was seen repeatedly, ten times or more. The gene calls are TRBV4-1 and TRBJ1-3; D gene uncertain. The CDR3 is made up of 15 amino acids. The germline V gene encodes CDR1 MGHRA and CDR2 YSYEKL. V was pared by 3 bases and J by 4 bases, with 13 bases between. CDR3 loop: CASSHLNFRGNTIYF. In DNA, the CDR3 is TGCGCCAGCAGCCACTTAAACTTCCGCGGAAACACCATATATTTT.

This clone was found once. CDR3 coding DNA: TGTGCCAGCAGCAGAAACTCCGGGACAGCCGCCTACGAGCAGTACTTC. This encodes CASSRNSGTAAYEQYF. V usage is TRBV9 and J usage is TRBJ2-7, with 7 bases matching TRBD1. Germline CDR1 reads SGDLS; CDR2 reads YYNGEE. V was clipped by 4 bases and J by 2 bases; unmatched bases: 12. The CDR3 runs 16 residues.

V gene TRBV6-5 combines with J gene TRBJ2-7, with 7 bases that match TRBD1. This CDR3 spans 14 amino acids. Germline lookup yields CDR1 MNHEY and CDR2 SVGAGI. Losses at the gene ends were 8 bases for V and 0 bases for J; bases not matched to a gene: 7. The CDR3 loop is CASVQTGNSYEQYF. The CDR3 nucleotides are TGTGCCAGCGTTCAGACAGGGAACTCCTACGAGCAGTACTTC.

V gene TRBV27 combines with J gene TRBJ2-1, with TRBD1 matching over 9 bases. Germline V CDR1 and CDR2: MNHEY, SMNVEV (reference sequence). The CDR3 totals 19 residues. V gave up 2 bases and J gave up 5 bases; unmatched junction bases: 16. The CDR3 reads CASSLRMRDRGDPNNEQFF. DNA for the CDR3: TGTGCCAGCAGTTTACGGATGCGCGACAGGGGGGACCCAAACAATGAGCAGTTCTTC.

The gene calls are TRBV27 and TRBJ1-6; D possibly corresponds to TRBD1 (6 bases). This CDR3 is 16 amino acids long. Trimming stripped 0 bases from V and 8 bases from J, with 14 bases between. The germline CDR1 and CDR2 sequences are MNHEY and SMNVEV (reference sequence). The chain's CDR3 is CASSLSLTGNYSPLHF. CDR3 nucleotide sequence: TGTGCCAGCAGTTTATCGCTTACAGGGAATTATTCACCCCTCCACTTT.